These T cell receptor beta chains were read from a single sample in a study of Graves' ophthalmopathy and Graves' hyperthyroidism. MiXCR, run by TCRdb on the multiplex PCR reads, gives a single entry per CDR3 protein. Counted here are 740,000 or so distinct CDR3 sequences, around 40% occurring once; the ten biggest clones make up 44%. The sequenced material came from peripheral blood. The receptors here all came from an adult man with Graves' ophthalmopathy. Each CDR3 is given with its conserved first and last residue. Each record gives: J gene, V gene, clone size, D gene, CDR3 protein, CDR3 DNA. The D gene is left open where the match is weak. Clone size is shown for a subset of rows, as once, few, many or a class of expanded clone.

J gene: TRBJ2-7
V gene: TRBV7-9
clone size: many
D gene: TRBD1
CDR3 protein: CASSFPDRAYEQYF
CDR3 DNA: TGTGCCAGCAGCTTTCCCGACAGGGCTTACGAGCAGTACTTC

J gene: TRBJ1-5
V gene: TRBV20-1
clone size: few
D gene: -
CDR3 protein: CSAQKSGGQPQHF
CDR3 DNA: TGCAGTGCTCAGAAATCCGGGGGCCAGCCCCAGCATTTT

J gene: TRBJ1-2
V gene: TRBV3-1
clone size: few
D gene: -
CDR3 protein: CASSAYGTANYGYTF
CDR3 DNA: TGTGCCAGCAGCGCATATGGGACCGCTAACTATGGCTACACCTTC

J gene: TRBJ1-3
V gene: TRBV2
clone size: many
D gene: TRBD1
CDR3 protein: CASSEAGTGGNTIYF
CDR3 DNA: TGTGCCAGCAGCGAAGCCGGGACAGGGGGAAACACCATATATTTT

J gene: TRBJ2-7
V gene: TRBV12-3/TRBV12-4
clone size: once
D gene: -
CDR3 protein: CASSFRAVSSYEQYF
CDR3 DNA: TGTGCCAGCAGTTTCCGGGCGGTGAGCTCCTACGAGCAGTACTTC

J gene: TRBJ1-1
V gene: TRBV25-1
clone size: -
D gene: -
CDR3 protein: CASRLKTGPNTEAFF
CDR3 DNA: TGTGCCAGCAGGTTGAAGACGGGACCGAACACTGAAGCTTTCTTT

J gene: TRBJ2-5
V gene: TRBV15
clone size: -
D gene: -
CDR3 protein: CATSRGGGRRETQYF
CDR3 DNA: TGTGCCACCAGCAGAGGAGGAGGGCGGAGAGAGACCCAGTACTTC

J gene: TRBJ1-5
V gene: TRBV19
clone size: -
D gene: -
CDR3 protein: CASSIPGYSNQPQHF
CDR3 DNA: TGTGCCAGTAGTATTCCCGGGTATAGCAATCAGCCCCAGCATTTT

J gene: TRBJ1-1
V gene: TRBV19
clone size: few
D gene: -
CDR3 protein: CAWSVGAASKRTEAFF
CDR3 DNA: TGTGCCTGGAGTGTCGGGGCCGCCTCCAAAAGGACTGAAGCTTTCTTT

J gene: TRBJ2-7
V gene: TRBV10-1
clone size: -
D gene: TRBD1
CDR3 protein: CASSDLGQGLTYEQYF
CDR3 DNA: TGTGCCAGCAGTGATCTAGGACAGGGGTTGACCTACGAGCAGTACTTC

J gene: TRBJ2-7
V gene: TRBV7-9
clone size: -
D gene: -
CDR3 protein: CASSLGAGYAYEQYF
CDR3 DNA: TGTGCCAGCAGCTTAGGGGCAGGTTACGCCTACGAGCAGTACTTC

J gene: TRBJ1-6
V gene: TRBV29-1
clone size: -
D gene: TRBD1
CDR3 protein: CSVEGTGGNSPLHF
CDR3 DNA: TGCAGCGTGGAAGGGACAGGGGGTAATTCACCCCTCCACTTT

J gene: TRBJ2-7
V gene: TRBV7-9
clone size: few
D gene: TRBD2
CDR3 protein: CASSFRASGNYEQYF
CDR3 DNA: TGTGCCAGCAGCTTTCGGGCTAGCGGTAACTACGAGCAGTACTTC

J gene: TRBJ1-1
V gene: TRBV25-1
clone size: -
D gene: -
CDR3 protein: CASSYSGVRTEAFF
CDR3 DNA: TGTGCCAGCAGTTACTCTGGGGTTAGGACTGAAGCTTTCTTT

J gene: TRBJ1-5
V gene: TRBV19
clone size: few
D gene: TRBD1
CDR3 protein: CASSIQGAYQPQHF
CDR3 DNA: TGTGCCAGTAGTATACAGGGGGCTTATCAGCCCCAGCATTTT

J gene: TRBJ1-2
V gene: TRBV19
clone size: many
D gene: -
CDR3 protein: CASRGDREYYGYTF
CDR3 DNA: TGTGCCAGTAGGGGAGACAGAGAGTACTATGGCTACACCTTC

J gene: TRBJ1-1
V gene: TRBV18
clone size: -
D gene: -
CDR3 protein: CASSPSGGVNTEAFF
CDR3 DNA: TGTGCCAGCTCACCATCGGGGGGGGTGAACACTGAAGCTTTCTTT

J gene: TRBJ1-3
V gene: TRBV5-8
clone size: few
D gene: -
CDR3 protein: CASRPLSSGNTIYF
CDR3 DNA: TGTGCCAGCAGACCCCTTTCGTCCGGAAACACCATATATTTT

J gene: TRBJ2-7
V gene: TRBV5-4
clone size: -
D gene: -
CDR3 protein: CASSSDSLYEQYF
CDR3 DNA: TGTGCCAGCAGTTCGGACAGCCTTTACGAGCAGTACTTC

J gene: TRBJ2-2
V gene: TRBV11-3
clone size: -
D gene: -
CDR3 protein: CASGSEGGELFF
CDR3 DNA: TGTGCCAGCGGGAGTGAGGGCGGGGAGCTGTTTTTT

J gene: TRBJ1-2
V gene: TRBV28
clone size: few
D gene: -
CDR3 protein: CASRLGGYGYTF
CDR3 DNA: TGTGCCAGCAGATTAGGAGGTTATGGCTACACCTTC

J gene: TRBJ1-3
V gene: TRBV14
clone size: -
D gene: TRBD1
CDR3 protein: CASSQGPAGGSGNTIYF
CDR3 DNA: TGTGCCAGCAGCCAAGGTCCCGCAGGGGGCTCTGGAAACACCATATATTTT

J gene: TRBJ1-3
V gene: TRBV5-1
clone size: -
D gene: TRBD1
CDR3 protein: CASSFSGQGLMPGNTIYF
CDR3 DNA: TGTGCCAGCAGCTTCAGCGGACAGGGCCTTATGCCTGGAAACACCATATATTTT

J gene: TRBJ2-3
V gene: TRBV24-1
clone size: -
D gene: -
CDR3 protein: CATSGAGWTDTQYF
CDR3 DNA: TGTGCCACCAGTGGGGCAGGATGGACAGATACGCAGTATTTT

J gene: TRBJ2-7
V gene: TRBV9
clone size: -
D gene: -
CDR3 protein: CASSVGQSGSTYEQYF
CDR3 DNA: TGTGCCAGCAGCGTAGGCCAGAGCGGATCTACCTACGAGCAGTACTTC

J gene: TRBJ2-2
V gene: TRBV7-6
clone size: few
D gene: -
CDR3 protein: CASRLGQNTGELFF
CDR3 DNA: TGTGCCAGCAGGCTTGGGCAGAATACCGGGGAGCTGTTTTTT

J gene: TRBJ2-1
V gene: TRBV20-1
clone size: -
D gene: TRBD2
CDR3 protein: CSARRGGNEQFF
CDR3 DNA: TGCAGTGCCCGGCGGGGGGGCAATGAGCAGTTCTTC

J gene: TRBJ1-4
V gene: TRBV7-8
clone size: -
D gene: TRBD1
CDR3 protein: CASSVPPTGPDEKLFF
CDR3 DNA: TGTGCCAGCAGCGTACCCCCGACAGGGCCAGATGAAAAACTGTTTTTT

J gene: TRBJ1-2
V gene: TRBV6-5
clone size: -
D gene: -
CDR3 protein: CASSYSTDHYGYTF
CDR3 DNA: TGTGCCAGCAGTTACTCAACAGACCACTATGGCTACACCTTC

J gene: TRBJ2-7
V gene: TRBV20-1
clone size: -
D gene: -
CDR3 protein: CSARDPLGPRGLNEQYF
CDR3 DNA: TGCAGTGCTAGAGACCCCCTAGGGCCTAGGGGCCTTAACGAGCAGTACTTC

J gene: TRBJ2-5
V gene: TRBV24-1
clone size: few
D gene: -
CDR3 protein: CATSDFSGQETQYF
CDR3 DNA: TGTGCCACCAGTGATTTTAGCGGCCAAGAGACCCAGTACTTC

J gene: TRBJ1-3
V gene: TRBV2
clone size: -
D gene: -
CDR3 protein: CASSYGVRNTIYF
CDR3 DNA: TGTGCCAGCAGTTACGGAGTTAGAAACACCATATATTTT

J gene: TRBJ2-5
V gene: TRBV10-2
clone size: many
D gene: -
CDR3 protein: CASQGRGQETQYF
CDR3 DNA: TGCGCCAGCCAGGGTAGGGGCCAAGAGACCCAGTACTTC

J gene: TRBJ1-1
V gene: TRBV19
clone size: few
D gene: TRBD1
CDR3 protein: CASSRSPTGQTEAFF
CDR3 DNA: TGTGCCAGTAGCCGATCCCCGACAGGGCAAACTGAAGCTTTCTTT

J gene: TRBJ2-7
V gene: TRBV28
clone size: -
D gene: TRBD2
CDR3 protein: CASSSPYGRNYEQYF
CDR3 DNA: TGTGCCAGCAGTTCCCCTTACGGGAGGAACTACGAGCAGTACTTC

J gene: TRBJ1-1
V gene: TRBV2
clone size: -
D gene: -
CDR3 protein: CASRVGEGGEAFF
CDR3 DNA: TGTGCCAGCAGAGTGGGGGAAGGGGGTGAGGCTTTCTTT

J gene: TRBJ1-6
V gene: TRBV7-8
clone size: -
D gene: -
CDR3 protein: CASSPIGDGSPLHF
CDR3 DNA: TGTGCCAGCAGCCCTATCGGGGACGGGTCACCCCTCCACTTT

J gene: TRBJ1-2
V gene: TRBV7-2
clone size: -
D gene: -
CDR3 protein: CASSFGGQINYGYTF
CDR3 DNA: TGTGCCAGCAGCTTCGGGGGCCAGATTAACTATGGCTACACCTTC

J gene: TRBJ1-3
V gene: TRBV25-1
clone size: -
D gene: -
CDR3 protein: CASRSSGHNTIYF
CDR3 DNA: TGTGCCAGCAGGTCGTCAGGGCACAACACCATATATTTT

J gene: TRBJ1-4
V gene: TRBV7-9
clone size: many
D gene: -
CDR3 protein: CASSRDSNEKLFF
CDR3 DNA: TGTGCCAGCAGCCGAGACAGTAATGAAAAACTGTTTTTT

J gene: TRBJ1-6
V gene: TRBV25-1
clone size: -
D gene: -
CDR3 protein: CASRDSLGGRSPLHF
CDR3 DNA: TGTGCCAGCAGAGATAGTTTGGGGGGCCGGTCACCCCTCCACTTT

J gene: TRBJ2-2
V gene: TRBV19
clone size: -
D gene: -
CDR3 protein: CASSISGRGNTGELFF
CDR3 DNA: TGTGCCAGTAGTATAAGCGGCAGGGGGAACACCGGGGAGCTGTTTTTT

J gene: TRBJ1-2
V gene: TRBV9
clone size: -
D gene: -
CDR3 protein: CASSGEGVNYGYTF
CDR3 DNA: TGTGCCAGCAGCGGCGAAGGGGTGAACTATGGCTACACCTTC

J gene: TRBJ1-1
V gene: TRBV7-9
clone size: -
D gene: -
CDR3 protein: CASSPFGNTEAFF
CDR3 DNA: TGTGCCAGCAGCCCCTTCGGGAACACTGAAGCTTTCTTT

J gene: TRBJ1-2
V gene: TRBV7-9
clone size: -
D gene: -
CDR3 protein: CASSLAYGNNYGYTF
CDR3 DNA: TGTGCCAGCAGCTTGGCCTACGGGAATAACTATGGCTACACCTTC

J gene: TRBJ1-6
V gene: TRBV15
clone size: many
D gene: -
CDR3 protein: CATSRDGVSPLHF
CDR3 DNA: TGTGCCACCAGCAGAGATGGGGTTTCACCCCTCCACTTT

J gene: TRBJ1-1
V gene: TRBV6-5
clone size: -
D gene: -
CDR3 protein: CASSWGGRVNTEAFF
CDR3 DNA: TGTGCCAGCAGTTGGGGGGGCCGCGTGAACACTGAAGCTTTCTTT

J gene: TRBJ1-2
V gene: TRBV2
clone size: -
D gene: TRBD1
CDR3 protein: CASSPYSPGQRYGYTF
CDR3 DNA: TGTGCCAGCAGCCCATACTCACCGGGACAGCGCTATGGCTACACCTTC

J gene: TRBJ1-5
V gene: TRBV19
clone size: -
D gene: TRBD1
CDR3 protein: CASRGGDRGFRGNQPQHF
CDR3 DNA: TGTGCCAGTCGGGGGGGGGACAGGGGTTTCCGTGGCAATCAGCCCCAGCATTTT

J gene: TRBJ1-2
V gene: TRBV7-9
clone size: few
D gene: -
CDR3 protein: CASSPLEGPYGYTF
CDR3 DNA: TGTGCCAGCAGCCCCTTGGAAGGGCCATATGGCTACACCTTC

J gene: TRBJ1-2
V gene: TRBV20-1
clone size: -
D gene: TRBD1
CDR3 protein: CSARWDRVVYTF
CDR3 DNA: TGCAGTGCTAGATGGGACAGGGTCGTCTACACCTTC

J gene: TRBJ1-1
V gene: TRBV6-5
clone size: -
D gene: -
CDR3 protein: CASSYLTGMNTEAFF
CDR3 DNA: TGTGCCAGCAGTTACCTAACAGGGATGAACACTGAAGCTTTCTTT

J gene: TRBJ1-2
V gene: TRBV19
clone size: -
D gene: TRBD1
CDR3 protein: CASKTGGSSYGYTF
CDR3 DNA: TGTGCCAGTAAAACAGGGGGCTCCAGCTATGGCTACACCTTC

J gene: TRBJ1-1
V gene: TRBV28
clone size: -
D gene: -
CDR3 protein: CASNPVMGNTEAFF
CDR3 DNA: TGTGCCAGCAATCCTGTCATGGGGAACACTGAAGCTTTCTTT

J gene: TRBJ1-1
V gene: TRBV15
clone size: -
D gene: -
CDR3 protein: CATSSETETWGTEAFF
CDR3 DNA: TGTGCCACCAGCAGTGAAACCGAGACCTGGGGCACTGAAGCTTTCTTT